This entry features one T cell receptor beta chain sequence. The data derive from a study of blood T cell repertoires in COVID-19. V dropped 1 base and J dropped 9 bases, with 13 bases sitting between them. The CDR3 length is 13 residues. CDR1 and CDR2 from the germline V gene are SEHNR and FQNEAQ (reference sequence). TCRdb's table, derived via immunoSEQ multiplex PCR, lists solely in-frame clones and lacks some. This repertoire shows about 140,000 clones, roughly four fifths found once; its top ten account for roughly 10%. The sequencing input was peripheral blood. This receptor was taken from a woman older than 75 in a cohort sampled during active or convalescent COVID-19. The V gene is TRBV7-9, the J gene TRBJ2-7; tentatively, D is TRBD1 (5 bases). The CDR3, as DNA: TGTGCCAGCAGCTTAGGTGGGCAGGGCGGGCAGTACTTC. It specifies CASSLGGQGGQYF.